This record covers a single T cell receptor beta chain. The data stem from a study of monozygotic twins with inflammatory bowel disease. From its re-call of the 5' RACE reads, TCRdb lists each CDR3 protein once, without DNA. The sample totals about 380,000 distinct CDR3 sequences. For every donor, one blood sample of approximately 2.5 ml was drawn. Total RNA from whole blood was isolated with no T cell sorting. Looked up from germline, CDR1 is SGHVS and CDR2 is FNYEAQ. The CDR3 totals 19 residues. What was sequenced was blood. The sequence was obtained from a human donor with ulcerative colitis or Crohn's disease, or a healthy co-twin of an affected twin (not recorded which). This chain connects TRBV7-6 to TRBJ2-6; the D call from TCRdb, TRBD1, cannot be confirmed without DNA. The CDR3 sequence: CASSLDLGQGSSGANVLTF. Full variable domain (rest looked up from reference TRBV7-6 and TRBJ2-6): GAGVSQSPRYKVTKRGQDVALRCDPISGHVSLYWYRQALGQGPEFLTYFNYEAQQDKSGLPNDRFSAERPEGSISTLTIQRTEQRDSAMYRCASSLDLGQGSSGANVLTFGAGSRLTVL.